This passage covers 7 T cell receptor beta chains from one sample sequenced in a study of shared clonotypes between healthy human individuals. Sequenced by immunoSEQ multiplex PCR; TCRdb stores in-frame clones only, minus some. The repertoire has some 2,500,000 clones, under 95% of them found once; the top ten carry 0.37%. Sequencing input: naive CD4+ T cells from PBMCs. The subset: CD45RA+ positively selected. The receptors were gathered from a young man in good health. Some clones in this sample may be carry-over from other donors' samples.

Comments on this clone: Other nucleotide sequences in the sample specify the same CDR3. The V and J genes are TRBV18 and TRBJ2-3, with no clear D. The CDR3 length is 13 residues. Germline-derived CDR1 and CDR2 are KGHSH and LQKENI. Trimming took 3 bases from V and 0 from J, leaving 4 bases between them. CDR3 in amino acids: CASSPPSTDTQYF. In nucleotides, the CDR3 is TGTGCCAGCTCACCCCCCAGCACAGATACGCAGTATTTT.

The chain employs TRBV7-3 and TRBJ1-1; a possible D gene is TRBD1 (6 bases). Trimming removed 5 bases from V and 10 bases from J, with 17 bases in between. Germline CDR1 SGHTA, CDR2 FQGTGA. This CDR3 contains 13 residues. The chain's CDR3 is CASSPAGEPAAFF. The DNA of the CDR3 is TGTGCCAGCAGCCCGGCAGGGGAACCGGCAGCTTTCTTT.

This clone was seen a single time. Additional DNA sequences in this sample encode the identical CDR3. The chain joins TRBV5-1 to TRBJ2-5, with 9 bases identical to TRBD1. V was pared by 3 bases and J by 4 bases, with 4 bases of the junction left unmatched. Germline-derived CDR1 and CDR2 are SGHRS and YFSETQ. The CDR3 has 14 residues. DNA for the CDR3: TGCGCCAGCAGCTCGGGACAGGGTCGAGAGACCCAGTACTTC. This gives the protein CASSSGQGRETQYF.

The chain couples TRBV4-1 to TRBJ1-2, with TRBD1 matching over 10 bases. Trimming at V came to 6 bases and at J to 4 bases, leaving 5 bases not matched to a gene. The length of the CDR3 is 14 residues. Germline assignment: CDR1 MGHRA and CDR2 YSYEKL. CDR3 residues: CASSGRDRGYGYTF. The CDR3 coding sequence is TGCGCCAGCAGTGGACGGGACAGGGGCTATGGCTACACCTTC.

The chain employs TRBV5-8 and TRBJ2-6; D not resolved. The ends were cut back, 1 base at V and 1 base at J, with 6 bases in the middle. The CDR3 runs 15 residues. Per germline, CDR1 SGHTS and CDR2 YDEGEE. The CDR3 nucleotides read TGTGCCAGCAGCTTGCAAACATCTGGGGCCAACGTCCTGACTTTC. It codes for CASSLQTSGANVLTF.

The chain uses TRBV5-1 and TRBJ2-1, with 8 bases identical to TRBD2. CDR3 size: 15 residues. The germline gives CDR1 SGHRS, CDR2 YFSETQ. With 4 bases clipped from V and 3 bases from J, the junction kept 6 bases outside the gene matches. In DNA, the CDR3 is TGCGCCAGCAGCATAACTAGCGGAAACTACAATGAGCAGTTCTTC. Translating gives CASSITSGNYNEQFF.

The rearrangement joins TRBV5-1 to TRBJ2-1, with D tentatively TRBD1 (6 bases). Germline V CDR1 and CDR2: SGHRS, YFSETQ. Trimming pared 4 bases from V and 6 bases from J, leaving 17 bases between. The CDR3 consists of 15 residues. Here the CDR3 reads CASSALQGWGNEQFF. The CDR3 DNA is TGCGCCAGCAGCGCCCTACAGGGTTGGGGCAATGAGCAGTTCTTC.